This TCR beta chain was retrieved from a study of blood T cell repertoires in COVID-19 (dated by TCRdb to between 2020 and 2021). Broadly, across the study: Collaborator samples came from the United States, Italy and Spain and covered acute and convalescent phases of COVID-19. The material from the prospective study consisted of cDNA or gDNA derived from T cells, B-cell-depleted T cells, or PBMCs. Deeply sampled blood TCRbeta repertoires from subjects exposed to, actively infected with, or recovered from COVID-19 were included in the dataset. The repertoires were released in a freely available public database meant as a resource for research on the immune response to SARS-CoV-2. The samples were drawn from two sources: the first 160 participants of the ongoing ImmuneRACE study, and 1,254 subjects contributed by 6 global collaborators. A de-identified subject ID, COVID-19 status, age in years and sex were almost always included in the sample metadata. Where HLA class I and class II types were available, the types were taken from metadata supplied by the sample provider, not from assay-based typing.

This clone was recorded many times. Its antigen has not been determined. The sample holds no much larger clone one base away, and base qualities are not on file. Within the sample, other DNA sequences also encode this same CDR3. Beyond this particular receptor, the publication reports: The amount of clinical and demographic metadata varied by source and participant and was provided uncurated.

The collaborating institutions used their own protocols to collect whole blood in K2EDTA tubes. For TCRbeta analysis, collaborators shipped samples as frozen whole blood, isolated PBMCs, or DNA extracted from either of those sample types. Including cysteine and phenylalanine, the CDR3 has 13 amino acids. The only DNA kept is the CDR3, 39 bases in frame from the first base. As encoded in the germline V gene, CDR1 is MNHEY while CDR2 is SVGEGT. Between the V and J ends, shortened by 0 bases and 2 bases respectively, the junction contains 5 bases. TCRbeta CDR3 regions were amplified from genomic DNA using the immunoSEQ Assay, a bias-controlled multiplex PCR. The published analysis was carried out like this. Nucleated cell counts per sample were estimated from amplification of reference gene primers within the assay. Sequence reads were collapsed and filtered to measure the absolute abundance of every unique TCRbeta CDR3 rearrangement. Productive Simpson clonality was computed per sample as the square root of Simpson's diversity index over productive rearrangements. TCRdb limited this immuneACCESS table to in-frame rearrangements with V and J called. A share of clones is missing; checked studies link under half to unresolved V genes, and the rest is unexplained. The V and J calls and clone size were taken over from that table, and D and trimming were inferred from the DNA. This sample gives 80,000 or so clones in total; approximately 82% of them show up just once. 8.5% to 12% of the sample rests with the top ten.

The TCR was taken from a man aged 55-75 years with acute or convalescent COVID-19. The sample comprised peripheral blood. In this chain, TRBV6-2 or TRBV6-3 is recombined with TRBJ2-7, and perhaps TRBD1 as D gene, on 5 matching bases. The nucleotide sequence reads TGTGCCAGCAGTTACTCAGGGGCCTACGAGCAGTACTTC. The resulting protein is CASSYSGAYEQYF.